Following are 3 T cell receptor beta chains from one sample sequenced in a study of T cell repertoires in cytomegalovirus infection. Each CDR3 protein is one row after TCRdb ran MiXCR on the reads. The sample has fewer than 200,000 distinct CDR3 sequences, 13% to 15% seen once; the top ten hold roughly a quarter. Sequenced sample: PBMCs. Receptors originate from a human donor in good health (CMV status not recorded). Some clones in this sample may be carry-over from other donors' samples.

This clonotype occurred many times. V usage is TRBV7-2 and J usage is TRBJ2-1; D perhaps matches TRBD2 (7 bases). V was pared by 3 bases and J by 6 bases, with 15 bases between. The CDR3 consists of 15 residues. Germline V gene sequence: CDR1 SGHTA, CDR2 FQGNSA. The CDR3 loop reads CASSFLGGPGNEQFF. The DNA of the CDR3 is TGTGCCAGCAGCTTCTTGGGGGGGCCCGGCAATGAGCAGTTCTTC. Together with reference TRBV7-2 and TRBJ2-1, the CDR3 gives the full variable domain: GAGVSQSPSNKVTEKGKDVELRCDPISGHTALYWYRQSLGQGLEFLIYFQGNSAPDKSGLPSDRFSAERTGGSVSTLTIQRTQQEDSAVYLCASSFLGGPGNEQFFGPGTRLTVL.

A word on this clonotype: This could be a read error, since a much larger clone is one nucleotide away. The V call is TRBV7-6, the J call TRBJ2-7; tentative D call: TRBD2 (6 bases). The CDR3 has 13 amino acids. Germline V gene data show CDR1 as SGHVS and CDR2 as FNYEAQ. Between the trimmed V and J ends, which lost 5 bases and 3 bases, there was a span of 11 bases. CDR3 residues: CASSMGEVYEQYF. The CDR3 region has the DNA TGTGCCAGCAGCATGGGGGAGGTCTACGAGCAGTACTTC.

V usage is TRBV2 and J usage is TRBJ2-7; perhaps TRBD1 as D (6 bases). V lost 6 bases, J lost 7 bases, and 22 bases lay in between. CDR1 and CDR2 from the germline V gene are SNHLY and FYNNEI. This CDR3 is 15 amino acids long. CDR3 nucleotides: TGTGCCAGCAGCGACCCAACAGGGATAAACGGGGAGCAGTACTTC. Amino acids: CASSDPTGINGEQYF.